The rows below give T cell receptor beta chains drawn from one sample of a study of graft-versus-host responses after intestinal transplantation. The repertoire was sequenced with immunoSEQ multiplex PCR; TCRdb's copy has only in-frame clones and lacks some. The sample carries about 21,000 clones, about 33% recorded once. The sample consisted of alloreactive CD8+ T cells from a mixed lymphocyte reaction culture, taken before intestinal transplant. The source of these receptors is a human patient who received an intestinal transplant. CDR3s include the opening cysteine and the closing phenylalanine or tryptophan. Each record gives: CDR3 DNA, CDR3 protein, V gene, clone size, J gene, D gene. A D gene is named only where the DNA matches it firmly. Only some rows state a clone size, as once, few, many or a class for expanded clones.

DNA: TGTGCCAGCAGCTATAGCCTGGGACTAGCTGGCGAGACCCAGTACTTC
CDR3: CASSYSLGLAGETQYF
V: TRBV7-6
size: few
J: TRBJ2-5
D: TRBD2

DNA: TGTGCCAGCAGCGCCGGACGGTTCTTAAGCTCTGGAAACACCATATATTTT
CDR3: CASSAGRFLSSGNTIYF
V: TRBV9
size: NA
J: TRBJ1-3
D: NA

DNA: TGTGCCAGCAGTTTACTTTTCCAAGAGACCCAGTACTTC
CDR3: CASSLLFQETQYF
V: TRBV6-5
size: NA
J: TRBJ2-5
D: NA

DNA: TGTGCCAGCAGTGAATGGGCAGGGAACATGAACACTGAAGCTTTCTTT
CDR3: CASSEWAGNMNTEAFF
V: TRBV2
size: NA
J: TRBJ1-1
D: NA

DNA: TGTGCCTGGAGCCGGGGGGGCGCGGGGCAAGAGACCCAGTACTTC
CDR3: CAWSRGGAGQETQYF
V: TRBV30
size: NA
J: TRBJ2-5
D: TRBD2

DNA: TGTGCCAGCAGCCCCATACGGTCCCTCCGCGGGGACACCATATATTTT
CDR3: CASSPIRSLRGDTIYF
V: TRBV9
size: medium-sized
J: TRBJ1-3
D: NA

DNA: TGCAGCGTTGAAATAGCGGGAGCGCTCTACGAGCAGTACTTC
CDR3: CSVEIAGALYEQYF
V: TRBV29-1
size: NA
J: TRBJ2-7
D: TRBD2

DNA: TGTGCCAGCAGTACGGCCGCGGGTGGCTACACCTTC
CDR3: CASSTAAGGYTF
V: TRBV6-4
size: few
J: TRBJ1-2
D: NA

DNA: TGCGCCAGCAGCCAAGATAGGGGTCCCTACAATGAGCAGTTCTTC
CDR3: CASSQDRGPYNEQFF
V: TRBV4-1
size: once
J: TRBJ2-1
D: NA

DNA: TGCAGCGGCAGAACTGAGGGGCCAGAGACCCAGTACTTC
CDR3: CSGRTEGPETQYF
V: TRBV29-1
size: NA
J: TRBJ2-5
D: NA

DNA: TGTGCCAGCAGCTCGCGCACCGGGGAGCTGTTTTTT
CDR3: CASSSRTGELFF
V: TRBV13
size: medium-sized
J: TRBJ2-2
D: NA

DNA: TGTGCCAGCAGTTACTCGGTAAAGGGCATTGAGCAGTACTTC
CDR3: CASSYSVKGIEQYF
V: TRBV6-5
size: NA
J: TRBJ2-7
D: NA

DNA: TGCGCCAGCAGTGGGGGCGATACGCAGTATTTT
CDR3: CASSGGDTQYF
V: TRBV10-2
size: NA
J: TRBJ2-3
D: NA

DNA: TGTGCCAGCAGTTTGGGTCGGCAAGAGACCCAGTACTTC
CDR3: CASSLGRQETQYF
V: TRBV27
size: NA
J: TRBJ2-5
D: NA

DNA: TGTGCCAGCAGCGCCCAGACAGGGGTTTCACCCCTCCACTTT
CDR3: CASSAQTGVSPLHF
V: TRBV9
size: NA
J: TRBJ1-6
D: TRBD1

DNA: TGCAGCGTTTGGGGACTAGCGGGAACTCCGATATACGAGCAGTACTTC
CDR3: CSVWGLAGTPIYEQYF
V: TRBV29-1
size: medium-sized
J: TRBJ2-7
D: TRBD2

DNA: TGTGCAAGTCGCTTAAGATACGCTGGAAACACCATATATTTT
CDR3: CASRLRYAGNTIYF
V: TRBV12-2
size: NA
J: TRBJ1-3
D: NA

DNA: TGTGCCTGGAGTGGGGGGGGTTTTAATGAAAAACTGTTTTTT
CDR3: CAWSGGGFNEKLFF
V: TRBV30
size: few
J: TRBJ1-4
D: NA

DNA: TGTGCCAGCAGCCCAGATTTGTTCGTTTCGAACATTCAGTACTTC
CDR3: CASSPDLFVSNIQYF
V: TRBV9
size: NA
J: TRBJ2-4
D: NA

DNA: TGTGCCAGCAACCCCGGGCGCAATCAGCCCCAGCATTTT
CDR3: CASNPGRNQPQHF
V: TRBV5-5
size: few
J: TRBJ1-5
D: NA

DNA: TGTGCCAGCAGCCCCGGGACTAGCCCAATTGAGCAGTACTTC
CDR3: CASSPGTSPIEQYF
V: TRBV5-4
size: few
J: TRBJ2-7
D: TRBD2

DNA: TGTGCCAGCACCAATACCTACGAGCAGTACTTC
CDR3: CASTNTYEQYF
V: TRBV11-1
size: few
J: TRBJ2-7
D: NA

DNA: TGTGCCAGCAGTCTGCCTCAGGGTCTTGGCGAGCAGTACTTC
CDR3: CASSLPQGLGEQYF
V: TRBV28
size: NA
J: TRBJ2-7
D: NA

DNA: TGTGCCAGCAGCTTAGAGGCCCGGGGAGCCTACGAGCAGTACTTC
CDR3: CASSLEARGAYEQYF
V: TRBV7-6
size: medium-sized
J: TRBJ2-7
D: NA

DNA: TGTGCCAGCAGTCCCTACAGGGTTTATGGCACAGATACGCAGTATTTT
CDR3: CASSPYRVYGTDTQYF
V: TRBV28
size: NA
J: TRBJ2-3
D: NA

DNA: TGCGCCAGCAGTCCTTTGGAGCACAACCCGTACGAGCAGTACTTC
CDR3: CASSPLEHNPYEQYF
V: TRBV5-1
size: NA
J: TRBJ2-7
D: NA

DNA: TGTGCCAGCAGCTTAGGACTTTACGAGCAGTACTTC
CDR3: CASSLGLYEQYF
V: TRBV13
size: medium-sized
J: TRBJ2-7
D: NA

DNA: TGTGCCAGCAGACTGCCGGGCTCCTACGAGCAGTACTTC
CDR3: CASRLPGSYEQYF
V: TRBV13
size: NA
J: TRBJ2-7
D: NA

DNA: TGTGCCAGCAGCTCATTCGTCTACGAGCAGTACTTC
CDR3: CASSSFVYEQYF
V: TRBV7-9
size: NA
J: TRBJ2-7
D: NA

DNA: TGTGCCAGTACACGAATTCAGGTGACCTCTGGAAACACCATATATTTT
CDR3: CASTRIQVTSGNTIYF
V: TRBV2
size: few
J: TRBJ1-3
D: NA

DNA: TGTGCCACCTCATTAGCGGGGGTCACAGATACGCAGTATTTT
CDR3: CATSLAGVTDTQYF
V: TRBV7-6
size: few
J: TRBJ2-3
D: TRBD2

DNA: TGTGCCAGCATCCTCCCCGGCGTAGGGGGATACGAGCAGTACTTC
CDR3: CASILPGVGGYEQYF
V: TRBV2
size: medium-sized
J: TRBJ2-7
D: NA

DNA: TGTGCCAGCAGCTTAAGCCAGCGGGGGGTCACAGATACGCAGTATTTT
CDR3: CASSLSQRGVTDTQYF
V: TRBV11-2
size: NA
J: TRBJ2-3
D: TRBD2

DNA: TGTGCCAGCAGCTTAGGGGCCCGACAGGTGGAGACCCAGTACTTC
CDR3: CASSLGARQVETQYF
V: TRBV7-2
size: NA
J: TRBJ2-5
D: NA

DNA: TGCGCCAGCAGCCAAGATAGGGGACCAGGCTACACCTTC
CDR3: CASSQDRGPGYTF
V: TRBV4-3
size: NA
J: TRBJ1-2
D: NA

DNA: TGTGCCTGGAGTGAGGCAGGGGGCTCGGCCCAGCATTTT
CDR3: CAWSEAGGSAQHF
V: TRBV30
size: NA
J: TRBJ1-5
D: TRBD1

DNA: TGCGCCAGCAGCCAATGGGTCAGGGCTGTTAGAGGCTACACCTTC
CDR3: CASSQWVRAVRGYTF
V: TRBV4-1
size: few
J: TRBJ1-2
D: NA

DNA: TGTGCCAGCAGCTTTGGGACTACCTCCTACAATGAGCAGTTCTTC
CDR3: CASSFGTTSYNEQFF
V: TRBV7-3
size: NA
J: TRBJ2-1
D: TRBD2

DNA: TGTGCCAGCAGTTACTCGTCGCTCGGATATGGCTACACCTTC
CDR3: CASSYSSLGYGYTF
V: TRBV6-6
size: NA
J: TRBJ1-2
D: NA

DNA: TGTGCCAGCAGCGCTGCCCCCAATGAGCAGTTCTTC
CDR3: CASSAAPNEQFF
V: TRBV6-5
size: NA
J: TRBJ2-1
D: NA

DNA: TGTGCCAGCAGTTTAACGGGGACGAACACCGGGGAGCTGTTTTTT
CDR3: CASSLTGTNTGELFF
V: TRBV27
size: medium-sized
J: TRBJ2-2
D: NA

DNA: TGCGCCAGCAGCCAAGGAGGGGCCTACAGGGCCGAGACCCAGTACTTC
CDR3: CASSQGGAYRAETQYF
V: TRBV4-3
size: NA
J: TRBJ2-5
D: NA

DNA: TGTGCCAGCAGCCCACGCAGGGTTGGCGAGCAGTACTTC
CDR3: CASSPRRVGEQYF
V: TRBV6-1
size: NA
J: TRBJ2-7
D: NA

DNA: TGTGCCAGCAGCGTAGGGGGTACTAACTATGGCTACACCTTC
CDR3: CASSVGGTNYGYTF
V: TRBV9
size: few
J: TRBJ1-2
D: NA

DNA: TGTGCCAGCAGTTACGGGGTGGCGGACAGTATCGGTGGCTACACCTTC
CDR3: CASSYGVADSIGGYTF
V: TRBV6-5
size: few
J: TRBJ1-2
D: NA

DNA: TGTGCCAGTAGTACAGGGACAGGTACCTCACCCCTCCACTTT
CDR3: CASSTGTGTSPLHF
V: TRBV19
size: few
J: TRBJ1-6
D: TRBD1

DNA: TGTGCCAGCAGCTTCGGGGGTTCACCCCTCCACTTT
CDR3: CASSFGGSPLHF
V: TRBV5-4
size: few
J: TRBJ1-6
D: NA

DNA: TGTGCCAGCAGCGAGACAGGGAAGGGGACTGAAGCTTTCTTT
CDR3: CASSETGKGTEAFF
V: TRBV7-6
size: NA
J: TRBJ1-1
D: TRBD1

DNA: TGTGCCAGCAGCTTGGTTGGAGCGCGGGAGGATACGCAGTATTTT
CDR3: CASSLVGAREDTQYF
V: TRBV5-4
size: medium-sized
J: TRBJ2-3
D: TRBD2

DNA: TGTGCCAGCAGCTACACCGGGACAGATACGCAGTATTTT
CDR3: CASSYTGTDTQYF
V: TRBV9
size: few
J: TRBJ2-3
D: NA

DNA: TGTGCCAGCAGCTTAGACAGGGATACTTTAGCCTTTGAAAAACTGTTTTTT
CDR3: CASSLDRDTLAFEKLFF
V: TRBV7-9
size: few
J: TRBJ1-4
D: NA

DNA: TGTGCCAGCAGTCATATAGTGGGAAGACAGCCCCAGCATTTT
CDR3: CASSHIVGRQPQHF
V: TRBV6-1
size: NA
J: TRBJ1-5
D: NA

DNA: TGTGCCAGCAGCGTAGATCCAGCGGAGACCTACAATGAGCAGTTCTTC
CDR3: CASSVDPAETYNEQFF
V: TRBV9
size: NA
J: TRBJ2-1
D: NA

DNA: TGTGCCTGGGGTAGGGTCTCCTCCTACGAGCAGTACTTC
CDR3: CAWGRVSSYEQYF
V: TRBV30
size: NA
J: TRBJ2-7
D: NA

DNA: TGTGCCAGCAGTTACAGGGGCAATCAGCCCCAGCATTTT
CDR3: CASSYRGNQPQHF
V: TRBV6-9
size: NA
J: TRBJ1-5
D: NA

DNA: TGTGCCAGCAGTTACGGGCAGGGGGCCTTCGAGCAGTACTTC
CDR3: CASSYGQGAFEQYF
V: TRBV6-5
size: few
J: TRBJ2-7
D: TRBD1

DNA: TGTGCCAGCAGTCCCCCTGGACAGGGTGAAGAGACCCAGTACTTC
CDR3: CASSPPGQGEETQYF
V: TRBV28
size: few
J: TRBJ2-5
D: TRBD1

DNA: TGTGCCAGTAGTATACGGCTCCTACTTGAGGATACGCAGTATTTT
CDR3: CASSIRLLLEDTQYF
V: TRBV19
size: NA
J: TRBJ2-3
D: NA